This T cell receptor beta chain was sequenced in a study of patients and donors after allogeneic stem cell transplantation. TCRdb independently ran MiXCR on the RT-PCR reads; one entry per CDR3 protein. The sample shows roughly 880,000 distinct CDR3 sequences, around 17% of them seen only once. The CDR3 loop spans 11 amino acids. Trimming removed 7 bases at V and 9 bases at J, with 11 bases between. Looked up from germline, CDR1 is SGHRS and CDR2 is YFSETQ. In its sample, this clonotype was seen many times. The sample taken for sequencing was blood, either unsorted or a sorted T cell fraction (not recorded which). V usage is TRBV5-1 and J usage is TRBJ2-1; D possibly corresponds to TRBD2 (6 bases). This clonotype was obtained from a human donor who was either an allogeneic HSCT recipient or a stem cell or donor lymphocyte infusion donor (not recorded which). It is not recorded whose cells these are; they may come from a transplant donor. CDR3 region: CASWDFREQFF. The DNA for the CDR3 is TGCGCCAGCTGGGACTTTCGTGAGCAGTTCTTC.